This record looks at one TCR beta chain sequence and its context. Its matching antigen is unknown. CDR1 is SGHTA, CDR2 FQGTGA, per germline. CDR3 length: 19 residues. J was trimmed by 5 bases and V by 1 base; bases with no gene match: 15. These data belong to a study of T cells in Graves' hyperthyroidism and ophthalmopathy. What was amplified from RNA transcripts were TCR beta CDR3 regions. HTBI primers drove first-round RT-PCR of the TCR CDR3. In TCRdb, the multiplex PCR reads were re-called with MiXCR into one record per CDR3 protein. The sample includes about 420,000 distinct CDR3 sequences, roughly 13% of them seen just once. Overall study results and limits: Patients with ophthalmopathy were separated from those with stable hyperthyroidism by a 13 V-J model.

The authors deemed Graves' hyperthyroidism stable absent ophthalmopathy progression within 18 months. Clinical symptoms, serum thyroxine, TRAb, thyroid ultrasound and orbital computed tomography established diagnosis. The source of the PBMCs was about 10 ml of fresh peripheral blood. Sequenced sample: blood. The TCR originated in a woman between 18 and 29 years old with Graves' hyperthyroidism. The chain combines TRBV7-3 with TRBJ2-2; 8 bases map to TRBD2. For the CDR3, the DNA is TGTGCCAGCAGCTTAATGGGGCTAGCGGGCCGTGGGAGGACCGGGGAGCTGTTTTTT. It is translated as CASSLMGLAGRGRTGELFF.